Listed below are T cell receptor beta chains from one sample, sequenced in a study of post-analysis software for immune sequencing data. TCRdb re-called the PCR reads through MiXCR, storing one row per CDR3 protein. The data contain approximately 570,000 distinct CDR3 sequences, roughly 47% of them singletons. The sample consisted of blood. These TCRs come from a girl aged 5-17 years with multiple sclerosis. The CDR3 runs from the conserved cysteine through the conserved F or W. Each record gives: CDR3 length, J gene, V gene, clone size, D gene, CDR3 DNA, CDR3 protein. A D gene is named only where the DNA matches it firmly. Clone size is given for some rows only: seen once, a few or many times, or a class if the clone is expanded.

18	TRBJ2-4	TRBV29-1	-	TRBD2	TGCAGCGTTAGCGGGGGGGTCTACCCTTTCGATAACAAAAACATTCAGTACTTC	CSVSGGVYPFDNKNIQYF
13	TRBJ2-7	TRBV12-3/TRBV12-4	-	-	TGTGCCAGTAGTCCCTCCCGGGCTAACGAGCAGTACTTC	CASSPSRANEQYF
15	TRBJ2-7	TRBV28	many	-	TGTGCCAGCAGTTTACAATCACTTGGGGTCTACGAGCAGTACTTC	CASSLQSLGVYEQYF
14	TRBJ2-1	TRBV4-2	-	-	TGTGCCAGCACCAAGGGGGGGTTCGCAAATGAGCAGTTCTTC	CASTKGGFANEQFF
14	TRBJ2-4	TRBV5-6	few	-	TGTGCCAGCAGCCCGGAGGGGGGTGGGAACATTCAGTACTTC	CASSPEGGGNIQYF
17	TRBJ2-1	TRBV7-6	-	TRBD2	TGTGCCAGCAGCTTAGAGGGACTACCCCCGGGTAACAATGAGCAGTTCTTC	CASSLEGLPPGNNEQFF
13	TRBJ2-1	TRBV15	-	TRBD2	TGTGCCACCAGCAGTATTAGCGGGAGCGAGCAGTTCTTC	CATSSISGSEQFF
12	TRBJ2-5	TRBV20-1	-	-	TGCAGTGCTAGTTACCTACTAGAGACCCAGTACTTC	CSASYLLETQYF
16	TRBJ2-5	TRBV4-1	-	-	TGCGCCAGCAGCCAAGAAACGGGAGCGTACCAAGAGACCCAGTACTTC	CASSQETGAYQETQYF
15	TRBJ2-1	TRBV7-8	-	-	TGTGCCAGCAGCCCAGACCCCAGCTCCTACAATGAGCAGTTCTTC	CASSPDPSSYNEQFF
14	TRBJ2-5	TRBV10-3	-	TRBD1	TGTGCCATCAGCAAGACAGGGGTCCAAGAGACCCAGTACTTC	CAISKTGVQETQYF
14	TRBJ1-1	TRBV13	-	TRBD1	TGTGCCAGCCGATCAGGGGGCGCAAAGGTTGAAGCTTTCTTT	CASRSGGAKVEAFF
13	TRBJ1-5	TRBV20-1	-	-	TGCAGTGCCGAGGGGGGAGGGAATCAGCCCCAGCATTTT	CSAEGGGNQPQHF
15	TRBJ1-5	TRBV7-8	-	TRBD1	TGTGCCAGCAGCAGCCGACAGGGGATGGGACAGCCCCAGCATTTT	CASSSRQGMGQPQHF
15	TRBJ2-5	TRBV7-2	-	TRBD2	TGTGCCAGCAGCCCGGGGACTAGCGGCGAAGAGACCCAGTACTTC	CASSPGTSGEETQYF
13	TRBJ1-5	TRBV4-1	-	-	TGCGCCAGCAGCCAAGGAACCTATCAGCCCCAGCATTTT	CASSQGTYQPQHF
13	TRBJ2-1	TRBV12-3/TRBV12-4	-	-	TGTGCCAGCAGTATACGGCCATACAATGAGCAGTTCTTC	CASSIRPYNEQFF
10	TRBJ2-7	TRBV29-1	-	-	TGCAGCGTCCTAAGAGGGGAGCAGTACTTC	CSVLRGEQYF
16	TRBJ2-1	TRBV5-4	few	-	TGTGCCAGCAGCTTGGGTTCTGGGGGACCCTACAATGAGCAGTTCTTC	CASSLGSGGPYNEQFF
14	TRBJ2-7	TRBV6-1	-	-	TGTGCCAGCAGTGATCCTGGAGGGGGGTACGAGCAGTACTTC	CASSDPGGGYEQYF
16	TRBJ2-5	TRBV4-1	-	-	TGCGCCAGCAGCCAAGTAGGAGTAGCGGCACAAGAGACCCAGTACTTC	CASSQVGVAAQETQYF
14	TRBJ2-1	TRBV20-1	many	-	TGCAGTGCTAAACTAGCCCCCGACTACAATGAGCAGTTCTTC	CSAKLAPDYNEQFF
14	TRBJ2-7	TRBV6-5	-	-	TGTGCCACCCAAGGGGCGAGTGGCTCCTACGAGCAGTACTTC	CATQGASGSYEQYF
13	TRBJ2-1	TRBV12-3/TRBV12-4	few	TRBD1	TGTGCCAGCAGCGCCACAGGGGCCAATGAGCAGTTCTTC	CASSATGANEQFF
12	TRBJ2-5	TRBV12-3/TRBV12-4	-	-	TGTGCCAGCATCGGACTCCAAGAGACCCAGTACTTC	CASIGLQETQYF
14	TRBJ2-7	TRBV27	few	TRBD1	TGTGCCAGCAGACAGGGGGAATCCTCCTACGAGCAGTACTTC	CASRQGESSYEQYF
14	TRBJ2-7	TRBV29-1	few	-	TGCAGCGTTGAAAAGGGTCCCGGGACCTACGAGCAGTACTTC	CSVEKGPGTYEQYF
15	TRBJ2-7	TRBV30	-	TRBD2	TGTGCCTGGAGTAGGGCTAGCGGGCGACCCTACGAGCAGTACTTC	CAWSRASGRPYEQYF
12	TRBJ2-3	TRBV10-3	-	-	TGTGCCACCGGGGACCTGACAGATACGCAGTATTTT	CATGDLTDTQYF
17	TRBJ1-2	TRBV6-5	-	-	TGTGCCAGCAGTTACTACCCTTCGGTCCTGCCAGGGTATGGCTACACCTTC	CASSYYPSVLPGYGYTF
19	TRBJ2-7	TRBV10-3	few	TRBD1	TGTGCCATCAGCAAAAGGTGGCTTGAACTGGGACAGGGGCGGTACGAGCAGTACTTC	CAISKRWLELGQGRYEQYF
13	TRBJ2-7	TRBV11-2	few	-	TGTGCCAGTAACCGGGACCCTACCTACGAGCAGTACTTC	CASNRDPTYEQYF
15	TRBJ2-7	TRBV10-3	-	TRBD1	TGTGCCATCAGCTTGGGACAGGGGGATTCCTACGAGCAGTACTTC	CAISLGQGDSYEQYF
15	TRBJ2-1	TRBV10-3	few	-	TGTGCCATCAGTGAGAAGCGGCCTCCGCTCAATGAGCAGTTCTTC	CAISEKRPPLNEQFF
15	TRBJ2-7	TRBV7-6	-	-	TGTGCCAGCAGCACGGGGGCCCTTCCAAGCTACGAGCAGTACTTC	CASSTGALPSYEQYF
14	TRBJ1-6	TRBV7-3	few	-	TGTGCCAGCAGCCCGGGGACCTCTATCTCACCCCTCCACTTT	CASSPGTSISPLHF
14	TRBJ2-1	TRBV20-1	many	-	TGCAGTGCTAGGGAGGGGAGCTCCTACAATGAGCAGTTCTTC	CSAREGSSYNEQFF
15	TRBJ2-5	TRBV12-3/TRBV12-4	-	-	TGTGCCAGCTCGGTGTACCCTTCGTACCAAGAGACCCAGTACTTC	CASSVYPSYQETQYF
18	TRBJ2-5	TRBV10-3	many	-	TGTGCCATCAGCGCCTCGGGACAGGGAGCGGGAGGGCGAGAGACCCAGTACTTC	CAISASGQGAGGRETQYF
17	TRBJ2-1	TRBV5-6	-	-	TGTGCCAGCAGCCGTTACCTAGAAGTTAGCTCCTACAATGAGCAGTTCTTC	CASSRYLEVSSYNEQFF